A selection of T cell receptor beta chains follows, all from one sample in a study of blood T cell repertoires in COVID-19. Clones were sequenced by immunoSEQ multiplex PCR, and TCRdb holds only the in-frame ones, with some missing. The table lists roughly 210,000 clones, 88% of them singletons. Material for sequencing was peripheral blood. These receptors were collected from a man in his 70s with acute or convalescent COVID-19. The CDR3 runs from the conserved cysteine through the conserved F or W. Each record gives: clone size, D gene, J gene, V gene, CDR3 protein, CDR3 DNA. The D gene is left open where the match is weak. Clone size is given for some rows only: seen once, a few or many times, or a class if the clone is expanded.

NA	NA	TRBJ2-6	TRBV19	CATGPGGASGANVLTF	TGTGCCACCGGTCCCGGAGGGGCCTCTGGGGCCAACGTCCTGACTTTC
NA	NA	TRBJ1-1	TRBV19	CASSMTDVNTEAFF	TGTGCCAGTAGTATGACAGACGTGAACACTGAAGCTTTCTTT
NA	TRBD1	TRBJ1-2	TRBV19	CASRYPGQNYGYTF	TGTGCCAGTAGATACCCGGGACAGAACTATGGCTACACCTTC
once	NA	TRBJ2-5	TRBV5-8	CASSSLYQETQYF	TGTGCCAGCAGCTCCCTGTACCAAGAGACCCAGTACTTC
NA	NA	TRBJ1-6	TRBV6-1	CASSDRGAFYNSPLHF	TGTGCCAGCAGTGACAGGGGCGCCTTCTATAATTCACCCCTCCACTTT
NA	TRBD2	TRBJ2-7	TRBV5-1	CASSLGASGGSAAYEQYF	TGCGCCAGCAGCTTGGGGGCTAGCGGGGGTTCCGCCGCCTACGAGCAGTACTTC
NA	TRBD1	TRBJ1-5	TRBV3-1/TRBV3-2	CASSQGTGVTQPQHF	TGTGCCAGCAGCCAAGGGACAGGGGTGACTCAGCCCCAGCATTTT
NA	NA	TRBJ2-7	TRBV28	CASSSRGYEQYF	TGTGCCAGCAGTTCACGGGGTTACGAGCAGTACTTC
few	NA	TRBJ2-2	TRBV7-3	CASSSQQGYGELFF	TGTGCCAGCAGCTCCCAGCAGGGATACGGGGAGCTGTTTTTT
NA	NA	TRBJ2-5	TRBV5-1	CASSFEGYQETQYF	TGCGCCAGCAGCTTTGAGGGATATCAAGAGACCCAGTACTTC
NA	NA	TRBJ2-7	TRBV7-9	CASSARANYEQYF	TGTGCCAGCAGCGCGAGGGCCAACTACGAGCAGTACTTC
NA	TRBD2	TRBJ2-1	TRBV5-4	CASSTDPSGFYNEQFF	TGTGCCAGCAGCACGGATCCTAGCGGGTTTTACAATGAGCAGTTCTTC
NA	NA	TRBJ2-5	TRBV5-1	CASSPNSLVRETQYF	TGCGCCAGCAGCCCGAACTCTCTAGTGCGGGAGACCCAGTACTTC
NA	TRBD1	TRBJ1-1	TRBV5-1	CASSSRTGETEAFF	TGCGCCAGCAGCAGCCGGACAGGGGAAACTGAAGCTTTCTTT
NA	TRBD1	TRBJ2-1	TRBV5-1	CASSNGQDPEEQFF	TGCGCCAGCAGCAACGGACAGGACCCGGAGGAGCAGTTCTTC
NA	TRBD1	TRBJ2-1	TRBV27	CASKNRGRNEQFF	TGTGCCAGTAAGAACAGGGGGCGAAATGAGCAGTTCTTC
NA	NA	TRBJ2-7	TRBV7-8	CASSLGLLRYEQYF	TGTGCCAGCAGCTTAGGACTCCTCCGCTACGAGCAGTACTTC
NA	NA	TRBJ1-1	TRBV19	CASSRQSLNTEAFF	TGTGCCAGTAGTCGACAGAGTCTGAACACTGAAGCTTTCTTT
NA	NA	TRBJ2-1	TRBV7-9	CASSLTGVVDEQFF	TGTGCCAGCAGCTTAACGGGAGTAGTTGATGAGCAGTTCTTC
NA	NA	TRBJ2-7	TRBV10-3	CAISESRYSYEQYF	TGTGCCATCAGTGAGTCGCGGTATAGCTACGAGCAGTACTTC
once	TRBD1	TRBJ1-5	TRBV9	CASSDGTDNQPQHF	TGTGCCAGCAGCGATGGGACAGACAATCAGCCCCAGCATTTT
NA	NA	TRBJ2-6	TRBV3-1/TRBV3-2	CASSQTYSSGANVLTF	TGTGCCAGCAGCCAAACCTATAGCTCTGGGGCCAACGTCCTGACTTTC
NA	NA	TRBJ2-5	TRBV5-1	CASSYGWGVVPETQYF	TGCGCCAGCAGCTACGGTTGGGGAGTCGTTCCAGAGACCCAGTACTTC
NA	NA	TRBJ2-3	TRBV29-1	CSVEEFALRTHRDTQYF	TGCAGCGTTGAAGAATTTGCCCTTAGGACGCACAGGGATACGCAGTATTTT
NA	TRBD1	TRBJ1-2	TRBV5-1	CASSLAQGASYGYTF	TGCGCCAGCAGCCTCGCACAGGGGGCGAGCTATGGCTACACCTTC
NA	TRBD2	TRBJ2-3	TRBV11-2	CASSFSGVGTDTQYF	TGTGCCAGCAGCTTTAGCGGGGTTGGTACAGATACGCAGTATTTT
NA	TRBD1	TRBJ1-1	TRBV28	CASSTYRGTNTEAFF	TGTGCCAGCAGTACTTACAGGGGGACGAACACTGAAGCTTTCTTT
NA	TRBD1	TRBJ2-5	TRBV7-3	CASSYTGTDQETQYF	TGTGCCAGCAGCTACACCGGGACAGACCAAGAGACCCAGTACTTC
NA	NA	TRBJ1-1	TRBV7-8	CASSKGGDTEAFF	TGTGCCAGCAGCAAGGGCGGGGACACTGAAGCTTTCTTT
NA	NA	TRBJ2-2	TRBV30	CAWSGQLTGELFF	TGTGCCTGGAGTGGACAGCTCACCGGGGAGCTGTTTTTT
NA	NA	TRBJ1-5	TRBV21-1	CASSPGQVSNQPQHF	TGTGCCAGCAGCCCCGGACAGGTTAGCAATCAGCCCCAGCATTTT
NA	NA	TRBJ1-1	TRBV7-8	CASSLPGQNTEAFF	TGTGCCAGCAGCTTACCCGGACAGAACACTGAAGCTTTCTTT
NA	TRBD1	TRBJ1-5	TRBV19	CASSNSQGASFNQPQHF	TGTGCCAGTAGTAATTCCCAGGGGGCTTCCTTCAATCAGCCCCAGCATTTT
NA	TRBD1	TRBJ2-3	TRBV6-1	CASSDRGLTDTQYF	TGTGCCAGCAGTGACAGGGGGCTGACAGATACGCAGTATTTT
NA	NA	TRBJ1-2	TRBV29-1	CSVERGGGGGYTF	TGCAGCGTTGAAAGGGGGGGCGGCGGTGGCTACACCTTC
few	NA	TRBJ2-7	TRBV4-1	CASSQDRTAYEQYF	TGCGCCAGCAGCCAAGATCGGACAGCCTACGAGCAGTACTTC
NA	TRBD2	TRBJ2-1	TRBV5-8	CASSRRAGVGASYNEQFF	TGTGCCAGCAGCCGGAGGGCGGGAGTAGGCGCGTCCTACAATGAGCAGTTCTTC
few	TRBD1	TRBJ1-1	TRBV28	CASIRTGGNTEAFF	TGTGCCAGCATAAGGACAGGGGGCAACACTGAAGCTTTCTTT
NA	TRBD2	TRBJ2-7	TRBV5-1	CASSLGGTSGKSEEQYF	TGCGCCAGCAGCTTGGGGGGGACTAGCGGGAAGTCTGAAGAGCAGTACTTC
NA	NA	TRBJ2-7	TRBV27	CASSLSSKPGLYEQYF	TGTGCCAGCAGTTTATCGAGCAAACCAGGACTCTACGAGCAGTACTTC
NA	TRBD1	TRBJ2-2	TRBV5-1	CASSSRGTTGELFF	TGCGCCAGCAGCTCCAGGGGGACCACCGGGGAGCTGTTTTTT
NA	TRBD1	TRBJ2-1	TRBV30	CAWSVDRGEFF	TGTGCCTGGAGTGTGGACAGGGGGGAATTCTTC
NA	NA	TRBJ2-7	TRBV5-1	CASSLESGPPHEQYF	TGCGCCAGCAGCTTGGAGAGTGGGCCGCCCCACGAGCAGTACTTC
NA	TRBD2	TRBJ2-7	TRBV7-9	CASSLVAGGGEQYF	TGTGCCAGCAGCTTAGTAGCGGGAGGTGGCGAGCAGTACTTC
few	TRBD2	TRBJ2-4	TRBV19	CASTLGGGLAKNIQYF	TGTGCCAGTACCCTAGGCGGGGGGCTAGCCAAAAACATTCAGTACTTC
NA	TRBD1	TRBJ2-7	TRBV4-1	CASSQESGTGFREQYF	TGCGCCAGCAGCCAAGAGTCTGGGACAGGATTTCGCGAGCAGTACTTC
NA	TRBD2	TRBJ2-1	TRBV7-3	CASSPGTGRGLGEQFF	TGTGCCAGCAGCCCCGGGACCGGGAGGGGCCTTGGGGAGCAGTTCTTC
NA	NA	TRBJ1-6	TRBV25-1	CASSEGGQINSPLHF	TGTGCCAGCAGTGAAGGAGGACAGATTAATTCACCCCTCCACTTT
NA	NA	TRBJ2-2	TRBV6-6	CASRPGQNTGELFF	TGTGCCAGCAGGCCGGGACAGAACACCGGGGAGCTGTTTTTT
NA	TRBD1	TRBJ2-1	TRBV18	CASSPSRGYNEQFF	TGTGCCAGCTCCCCCTCCAGGGGGTACAATGAGCAGTTCTTC
NA	NA	TRBJ1-1	TRBV3-1/TRBV3-2	CASSQVYQGLKGTEAFF	TGTGCCAGCAGCCAAGTTTACCAGGGGCTGAAGGGCACTGAAGCTTTCTTT
NA	NA	TRBJ2-2	TRBV25-1	CASSKDTSNTGELFF	TGTGCCAGCAGTAAAGACACCTCGAACACCGGGGAGCTGTTTTTT
NA	NA	TRBJ1-1	TRBV10-3	CAISAGQGQGNTEAFF	TGTGCCATCAGTGCCGGGCAGGGACAAGGGAACACTGAAGCTTTCTTT
NA	NA	TRBJ2-7	TRBV3-1/TRBV3-2	CASSQDSRLEQYF	TGTGCCAGCAGCCAAGATTCGAGACTCGAGCAGTACTTC
NA	TRBD2	TRBJ2-1	TRBV9	CASTRTSADNEQFF	TGTGCCAGCACCCGGACTAGCGCCGACAATGAGCAGTTCTTC